The 9 T cell receptor beta chains listed next were all sequenced from one sample in a study of blood T cell repertoires in COVID-19 (dated by TCRdb to the early 2020s). Receptors were amplified or captured by the immunoSEQ multiplex PCR assay. The immuneACCESS repertoire file appears here via TCRdb, limited to in-frame rearrangements. These files lack a portion of the clones; in checked studies, under half of the deficit traces to unresolved V genes, and the cause of the others is not known. The sample has roughly 440,000 clones on record, about 91% of them singletons. The ten largest clonotypes hold roughly an eighth of the sample. Specimen: peripheral blood. These receptors were obtained from a woman aged 45-60 years with COVID-19, enrolled during active disease.

The chain uses TRBV11-2 and TRBJ2-3; 10 bases match TRBD2. Germline loops: CDR1 SGHAT, CDR2 FQNNGV. This CDR3 has 15 amino acids. Germline trimming cut 5 bases from V and 2 bases from J; bases unmatched to any gene: 4. The CDR3 loop reads CASSLLAGPTDTQYF. CDR3 bases: TGTGCCAGCAGCCTACTAGCGGGACCCACAGATACGCAGTATTTT.

Notes on this clone: Other DNA sequences within the sample encode an identical CDR3. The V call is TRBV19, the J call TRBJ1-2; 7 bases agree with TRBD1. CDR1 is LNHDA and CDR2 is SQIVND in the germline V gene (reference sequence). The CDR3 is made up of 12 amino acids. V dropped 3 bases and J dropped 6; count of bases not matched to a gene: 1. CDR3 in amino acids: CASSIRGNGYTF. The CDR3 coding sequence is TGTGCCAGTAGTATCAGGGGGAATGGCTACACCTTC.

Written as DNA, the CDR3 is TGTGCCAGCAGCTTAGCTGGGACTAGAGTAGGAGGCGAGCAGTACTTC. This codes for CASSLAGTRVGGEQYF. The chain combines TRBV7-2 with TRBJ2-7, with TRBD2 identical over 8 bases. CDR1 SGHTA and CDR2 FQGNSA come from the germline V gene. The CDR3 consists of 16 residues. The ends lost 0 bases at V and 6 bases at J; junction bases unmatched: 10.

The chain is built from TRBV27 and TRBJ2-3, with 9 bases lining up with TRBD2. CDR1 and CDR2 from the germline V gene are MNHEY and SMNVEV (reference sequence). CDR3 length equals 16 residues. J gave up 2 bases and V 5 bases, and 8 bases lay outside the gene matches. The CDR3: CASSRGVAGATDTQYF. The CDR3 DNA sequence: TGTGCCAGCAGTAGGGGGGTAGCGGGGGCCACAGATACGCAGTATTTT.

The chain recombines TRBV4-1 with TRBJ2-3; weak D call: TRBD2 (7 bases). The ends were cut back, 4 bases at V and 5 bases at J, with 16 bases in the middle. The CDR3 covers 15 residues. Germline V gives CDR1 MGHRA, CDR2 YSYEKL. The chain's CDR3 is CASSPKGGVGDTQYF. CDR3 in DNA: TGCGCCAGCAGCCCAAAAGGGGGGGTGGGAGATACGCAGTATTTT.

The chain joins TRBV2 to TRBJ1-1; D ambiguous. V shed 5 bases and J shed 4 bases, with 14 bases lying between them. CDR1 and CDR2 (germline): SNHLY, FYNNEI. This CDR3 contains 14 residues. The CDR3 coding sequence is TGTGCCAGCAGTCCTCAGTCCTTTGGCACTGAAGCTTTCTTT. Translation gives CASSPQSFGTEAFF.

V usage is TRBV28 and J usage is TRBJ1-4; D might be TRBD1 (5 bases). V lost 3 bases to trimming and J lost 10 bases, with 15 bases between them. The germline V gene encodes CDR1 MDHEN and CDR2 SYDVKM. CDR3 length: 14 amino acids. This chain's CDR3 is CASSFVTASRKLFF. CDR3 sequence (DNA): TGTGCCAGCAGTTTTGTGACAGCCTCGCGAAAACTGTTTTTT.

This clone was counted a few times. The chain links TRBV30 to TRBJ2-2; D might be TRBD1 (6 bases). This CDR3 is 11 amino acids long. V lost 6 bases, J lost 8 bases, and 10 bases lay in between. The V gene's germline CDR1 is GTSNPN and CDR2 SVGIG (reference sequence). In nucleotides, the CDR3 is TGTGCCTGTCAGGGGACGGGGGAGCTGTTTTTT. The encoded protein is CACQGTGELFF.

J is TRBJ2-3 and V is TRBV5-1, with D possibly being TRBD1 (6 bases). The CDR3 length is 14 residues. V gave up 5 bases and J gave up 3 bases, with 13 bases separating them. Germline V gives CDR1 SGHRS, CDR2 YFSETQ. The chain's CDR3 is CASSPGDRTDTQYF. The CDR3 DNA sequence: TGCGCCAGCAGTCCAGGGGATAGGACAGATACGCAGTATTTT.